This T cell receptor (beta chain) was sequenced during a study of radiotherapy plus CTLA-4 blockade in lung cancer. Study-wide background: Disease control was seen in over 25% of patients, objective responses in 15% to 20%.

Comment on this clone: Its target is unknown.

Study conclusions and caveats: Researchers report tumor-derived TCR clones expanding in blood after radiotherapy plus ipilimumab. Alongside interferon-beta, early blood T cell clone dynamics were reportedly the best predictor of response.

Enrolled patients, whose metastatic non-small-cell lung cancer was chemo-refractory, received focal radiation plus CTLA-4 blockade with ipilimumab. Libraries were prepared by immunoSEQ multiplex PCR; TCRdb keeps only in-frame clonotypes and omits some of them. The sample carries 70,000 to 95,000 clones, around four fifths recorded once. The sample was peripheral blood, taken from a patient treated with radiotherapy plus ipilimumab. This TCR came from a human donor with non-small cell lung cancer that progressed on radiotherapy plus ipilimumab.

CDR3 nucleotide sequence: TGTGCCAGCAGCCCCATCGTATCAGGGGGCTGGGACACTGAAGCTTTCTTT. It encodes CASSPIVSGGWDTEAFF. The V and J genes are TRBV11-3 and TRBJ1-1; 8 nucleotides align to TRBD1. This CDR3 is built from 17 residues. Trimming removed 5 bases from V and 3 bases from J; junction bases left unmatched: 14. Germline-derived CDR1 and CDR2 are SGHNT and YENEEA.